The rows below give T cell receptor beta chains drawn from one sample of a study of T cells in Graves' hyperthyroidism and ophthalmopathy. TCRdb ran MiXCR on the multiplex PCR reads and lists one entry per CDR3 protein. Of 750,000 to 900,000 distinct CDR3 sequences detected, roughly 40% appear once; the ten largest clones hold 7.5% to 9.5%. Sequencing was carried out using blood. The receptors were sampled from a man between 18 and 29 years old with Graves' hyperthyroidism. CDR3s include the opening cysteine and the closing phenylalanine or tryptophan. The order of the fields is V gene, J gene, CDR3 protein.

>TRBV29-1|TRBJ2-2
CSVEGTGYTGELFF
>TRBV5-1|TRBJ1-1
CASFRGTGDTEAFF
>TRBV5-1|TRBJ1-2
CASSWGGEVYGYTF
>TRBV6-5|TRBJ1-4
CASSYSLGGNEKLFF
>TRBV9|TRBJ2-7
CASSSKDRAPYEQYF
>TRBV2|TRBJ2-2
CASNSVANTGELFF
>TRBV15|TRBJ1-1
CATSSEGDSPTEAFF
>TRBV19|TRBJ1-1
CASSIFPGWDTEAFF
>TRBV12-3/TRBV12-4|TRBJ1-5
CASSSSRDRGHNQPQHF
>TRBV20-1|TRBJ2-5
CSARDPMGTSGGQETQYF
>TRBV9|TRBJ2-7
CASSVGRTGRTYEQYF
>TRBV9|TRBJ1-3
CASSVDRNLSGNTIYF
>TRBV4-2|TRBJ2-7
CASSPGTSGGAYEQYF